This T cell receptor beta chain was recorded in a study of early stage breast cancer tumors. Study observations and caveats: Commonly generated sequences made up most enriched TCRB sequences shared between patients. In about 85% of the 16 patients, blood comparison separated tumor from normal breast.

Per the germline V gene, CDR1 is MNHEY and CDR2 is SMNVEV (reference sequence). This CDR3 has 16 residues. Trimming took 1 base from V and 7 from J; bases not matched to a gene: 10. Comments on this clone: Antigen unknown.

Blood replicates held 0.5 ug DNA, tumor or normal breast about 1.5 ug, two each. The assay was immunoSEQ multiplex PCR, and TCRdb's table has in-frame clones only and misses some. The sample has about 31,000 clones; 74% are singletons. The sequencing input was breast tumor tissue. The V gene is TRBV27, the J gene TRBJ1-5, with TRBD1 identical over 7 bases. This TCR was sampled from a person aged 25 to 39 with breast cancer. CDR3 nucleotide sequence: TGTGCCAGCAGTTTATTGGGAGGGGGCTTTGGGCAGCCCCAGCATTTT. It specifies CASSLLGGGFGQPQHF.